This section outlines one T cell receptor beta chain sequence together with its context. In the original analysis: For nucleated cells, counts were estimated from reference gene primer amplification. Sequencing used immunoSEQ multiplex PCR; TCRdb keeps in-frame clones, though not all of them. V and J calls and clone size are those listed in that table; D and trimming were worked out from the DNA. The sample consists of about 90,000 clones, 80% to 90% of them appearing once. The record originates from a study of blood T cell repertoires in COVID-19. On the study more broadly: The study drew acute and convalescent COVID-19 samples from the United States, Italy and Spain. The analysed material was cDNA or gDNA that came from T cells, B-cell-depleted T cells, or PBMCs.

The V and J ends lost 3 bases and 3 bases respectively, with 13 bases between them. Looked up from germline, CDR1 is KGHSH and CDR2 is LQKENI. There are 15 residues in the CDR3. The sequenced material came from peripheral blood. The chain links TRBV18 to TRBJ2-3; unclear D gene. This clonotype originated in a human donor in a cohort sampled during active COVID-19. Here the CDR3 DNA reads TGTGCCAGCTCACCGCCGGAAGCTAGGACAGATACGCAGTATTTT. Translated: CASSPPEARTDTQYF.